This T cell receptor (beta chain) stems from a study of T cell repertoires in cytomegalovirus infection (dated by TCRdb to the late 2010s). With respect to the entire study: Donor HLA type was relevant to the analysis, because carriage of CMV infection together with the matching HLA type was indicated by public TCR beta signatures. The research as a whole found: Carriers of CMV infection plus the relevant HLA type were discriminated by the cumulative frequency of public TCR beta family members in the study cohort and in an independent approximately 360-donor cohort. The ex vivo response was dominated by HLA-C-restricted CMV-specific TCR beta clonotypes, which also provided the single most frequent clonotype in two of eight donors.

Sequencing took place on an Illumina HiSeq 1500. TCRdb itself trimmed the public reads at Q25 with fastp, ran MiXCR and retained productive beta chains. CDR3 protein duplicates are merged, each entry listing the most common genes and DNA. Present in this sample are approximately 110,000 distinct CDR3 sequences, around 10% of which were seen just once. The top ten clonotypes cover around 33% of the sample. This clonotype was picked up many times. Its antigen is unknown. Base qualities are missing; no much larger clone stands one base away. The source material was PBMCs, sequenced either directly or after in vitro stimulation (not recorded which). The sequence was obtained from a human donor in good health (CMV status not recorded). Some clones in this sample may be carry-over from other donors' samples.

The CDR3 protein: CAISETGGTEAFF. The nucleotide sequence is TGTGCCATCAGTGAGACAGGGGGAACCGAAGCTTTCTTT. The chain couples TRBV10-3 to TRBJ1-1, with 8 bases matching TRBD1. The germline V gene encodes CDR1 ENHRY and CDR2 SYGVKD. The CDR3 spans 13 residues, from the cysteine through the phenylalanine. The entry retains the CDR3 DNA only, 39 bases that are in frame from base 1. Trimming accounts for 2 bases at V and 8 bases at J, while the number of junction bases matched to no gene is 4.